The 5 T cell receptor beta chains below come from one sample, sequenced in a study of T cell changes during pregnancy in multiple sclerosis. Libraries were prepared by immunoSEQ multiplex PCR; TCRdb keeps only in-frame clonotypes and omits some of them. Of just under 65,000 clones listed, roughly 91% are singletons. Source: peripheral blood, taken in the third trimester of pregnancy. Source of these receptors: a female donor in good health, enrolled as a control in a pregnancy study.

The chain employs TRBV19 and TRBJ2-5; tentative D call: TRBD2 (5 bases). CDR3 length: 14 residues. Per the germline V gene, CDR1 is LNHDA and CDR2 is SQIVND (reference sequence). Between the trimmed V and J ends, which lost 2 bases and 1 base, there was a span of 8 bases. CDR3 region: CASSIRGTQETQYF. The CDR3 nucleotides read TGTGCCAGTAGTATACGGGGAACCCAAGAGACCCAGTACTTC.

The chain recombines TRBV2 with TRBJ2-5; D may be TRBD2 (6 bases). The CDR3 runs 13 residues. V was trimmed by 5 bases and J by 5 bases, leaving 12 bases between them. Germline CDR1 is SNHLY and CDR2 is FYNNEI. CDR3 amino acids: CASSPPSAETQYF. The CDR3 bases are TGTGCCAGCAGTCCCCCTAGCGCCGAGACCCAGTACTTC. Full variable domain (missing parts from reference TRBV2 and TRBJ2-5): EPEVTQTPSHQVTQMGQEVILRCVPISNHLYFYWYRQILGQKVEFLVSFYNNEISEKSEIFDDQFSVERPDGSNFTLKIRSTKLEDSAMYFCASSPPSAETQYFGPGTRLLVL.

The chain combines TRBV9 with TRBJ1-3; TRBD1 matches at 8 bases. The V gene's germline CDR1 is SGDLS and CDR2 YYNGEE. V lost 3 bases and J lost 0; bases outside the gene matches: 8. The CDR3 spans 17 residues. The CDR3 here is CASSARGTGDSGNTIYF. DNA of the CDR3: TGTGCCAGCAGCGCTAGGGGGACAGGCGACTCTGGAAACACCATATATTTT.

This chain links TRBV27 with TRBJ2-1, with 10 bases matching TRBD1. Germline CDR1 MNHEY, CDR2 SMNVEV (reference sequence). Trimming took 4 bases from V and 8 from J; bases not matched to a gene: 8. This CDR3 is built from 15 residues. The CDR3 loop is CASSWTGGFVDEQFF. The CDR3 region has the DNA TGTGCCAGCAGTTGGACAGGGGGGTTCGTCGATGAGCAGTTCTTC.

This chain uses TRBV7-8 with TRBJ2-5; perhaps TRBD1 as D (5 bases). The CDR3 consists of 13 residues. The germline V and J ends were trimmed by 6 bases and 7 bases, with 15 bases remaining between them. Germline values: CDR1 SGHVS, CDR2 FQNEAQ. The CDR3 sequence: CASRMTVLWTQYF. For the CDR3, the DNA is TGTGCCAGCAGAATGACAGTACTGTGGACCCAGTACTTC.